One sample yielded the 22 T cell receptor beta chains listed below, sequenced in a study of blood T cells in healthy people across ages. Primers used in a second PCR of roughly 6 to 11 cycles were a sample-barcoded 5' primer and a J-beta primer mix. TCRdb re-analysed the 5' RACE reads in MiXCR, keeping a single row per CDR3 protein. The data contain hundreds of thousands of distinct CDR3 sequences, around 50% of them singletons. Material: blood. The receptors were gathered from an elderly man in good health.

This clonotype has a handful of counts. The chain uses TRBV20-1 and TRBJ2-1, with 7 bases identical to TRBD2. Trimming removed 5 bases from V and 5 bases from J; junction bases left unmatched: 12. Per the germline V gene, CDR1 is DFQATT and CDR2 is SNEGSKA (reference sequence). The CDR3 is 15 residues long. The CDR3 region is CSAGPSLAVHNEQFF. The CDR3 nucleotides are TGCAGTGCTGGCCCAAGCCTAGCGGTTCACAATGAGCAGTTCTTC.

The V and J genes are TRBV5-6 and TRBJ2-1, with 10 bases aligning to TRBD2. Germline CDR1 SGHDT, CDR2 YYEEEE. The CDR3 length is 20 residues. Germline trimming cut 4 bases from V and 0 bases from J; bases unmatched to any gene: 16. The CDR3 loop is CASSPLELAGPMGSYNEQFF. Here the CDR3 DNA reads TGTGCCAGCAGCCCCCTGGAACTAGCGGGACCTATGGGCTCCTACAATGAGCAGTTCTTC.

The CDR3, as DNA: TGTGCCACCAGCAGACAGGGGTATGGTGCTTTCTTT. Its protein is CATSRQGYGAFF. This chain connects TRBV15 to TRBJ1-1; TRBD1 is a possible D gene (6 bases). Germline V gene data show CDR1 as LNHNV and CDR2 as YYDKDF (reference sequence). V was shortened by 2 bases and J by 11 bases, with 12 bases between the two germline ends. The CDR3 length is 12 residues.

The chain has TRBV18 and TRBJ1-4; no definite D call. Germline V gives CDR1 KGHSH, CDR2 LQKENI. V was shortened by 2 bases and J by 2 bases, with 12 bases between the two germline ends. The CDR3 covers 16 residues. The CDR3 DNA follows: TGTGCCAGCTCACCAGCTATCAGTCGGACTAATGAAAAACTGTTTTTT. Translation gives CASSPAISRTNEKLFF.

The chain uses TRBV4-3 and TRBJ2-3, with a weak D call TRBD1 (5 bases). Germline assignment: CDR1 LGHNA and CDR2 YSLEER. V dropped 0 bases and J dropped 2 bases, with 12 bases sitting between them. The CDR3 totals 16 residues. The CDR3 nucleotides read TGCGCCAGCAGCCAAGATACCGGCAGGGCCACAGATACGCAGTATTTT. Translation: CASSQDTGRATDTQYF.

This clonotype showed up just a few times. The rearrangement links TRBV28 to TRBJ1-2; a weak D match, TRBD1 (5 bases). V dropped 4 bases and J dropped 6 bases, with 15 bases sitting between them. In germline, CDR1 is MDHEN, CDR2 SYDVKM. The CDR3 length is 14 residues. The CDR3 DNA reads TGTGCCAGCAGTTCCGCCAGCGGGGGGAATGGCTACACCTTC. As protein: CASSSASGGNGYTF.

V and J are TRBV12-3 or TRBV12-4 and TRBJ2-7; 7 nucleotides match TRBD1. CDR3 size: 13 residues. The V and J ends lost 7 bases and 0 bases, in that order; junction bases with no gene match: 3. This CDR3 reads CASTTGVSYEQYF. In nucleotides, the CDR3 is TGTGCCAGCACTACAGGGGTCTCCTACGAGCAGTACTTC.

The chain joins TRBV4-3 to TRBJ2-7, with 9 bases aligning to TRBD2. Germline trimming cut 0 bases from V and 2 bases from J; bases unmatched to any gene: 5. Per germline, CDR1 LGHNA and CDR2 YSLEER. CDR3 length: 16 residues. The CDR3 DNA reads TGCGCCAGCAGCCAAGATCCGGCTAGCGGGGCCTACGAGCAGTACTTC. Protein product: CASSQDPASGAYEQYF.

CDR3 coding DNA: TGCAGTGCGGGCCCGGGACAGGGGCGCGATGAGCAGTTCTTC. Amino acids: CSAGPGQGRDEQFF. The rearrangement uses TRBV20-1 and TRBJ2-1; 10 bases line up with TRBD1. The CDR3 extends over 14 amino acids. Trimming removed 6 bases from V and 8 bases from J; junction bases left unmatched: 10. CDR1 and CDR2 from the germline V gene are DFQATT and SNEGSKA (reference sequence).

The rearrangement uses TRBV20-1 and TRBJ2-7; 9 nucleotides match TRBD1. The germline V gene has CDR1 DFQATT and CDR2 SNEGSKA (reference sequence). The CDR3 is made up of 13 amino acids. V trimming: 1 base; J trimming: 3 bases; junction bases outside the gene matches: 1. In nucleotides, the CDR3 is TGCAGTGCTAGAGGACAGGGGGTCTACGAGCAGTACTTC. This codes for CSARGQGVYEQYF.

The DNA of the CDR3 is TGTGCCAGCCGGCTACGGACGGGGCCCAATGAGCAGTTCTTC. Residues: CASRLRTGPNEQFF. This rearrangement joins TRBV2 to TRBJ2-1; D could derive from TRBD1 or TRBD2 (5 bases each). The CDR3 is made up of 14 amino acids. The ends were cut back, 8 bases at V and 6 bases at J, with 17 bases in the middle. From germline, CDR1 is SNHLY and CDR2 FYNNEI. The whole variable domain, remainder taken from reference TRBV2 and TRBJ2-1, is EPEVTQTPSHQVTQMGQEVILRCVPISNHLYFYWYRQILGQKVEFLVSFYNNEISEKSEIFDDQFSVERPDGSNFTLKIRSTKLEDSAMYFCASRLRTGPNEQFFGPGTRLTVL.

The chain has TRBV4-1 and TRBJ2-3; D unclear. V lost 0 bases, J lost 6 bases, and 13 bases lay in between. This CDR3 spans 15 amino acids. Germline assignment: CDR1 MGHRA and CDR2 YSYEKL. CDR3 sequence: CASSQDRTRRDTQYF. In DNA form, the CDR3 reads TGCGCCAGCAGCCAAGATCGAACTCGTCGGGATACGCAGTATTTT.

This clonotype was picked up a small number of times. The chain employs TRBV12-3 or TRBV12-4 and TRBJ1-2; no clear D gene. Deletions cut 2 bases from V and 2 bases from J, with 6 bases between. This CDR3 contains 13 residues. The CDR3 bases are TGTGCCAGCAGTTTACTCCCAAACTATGGCTACACCTTC. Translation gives CASSLLPNYGYTF.

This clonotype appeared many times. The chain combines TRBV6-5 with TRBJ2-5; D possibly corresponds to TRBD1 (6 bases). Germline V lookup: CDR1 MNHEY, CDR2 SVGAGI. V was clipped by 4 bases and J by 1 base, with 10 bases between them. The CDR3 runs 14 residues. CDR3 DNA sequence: TGTGCCAGCAGTTCCCAGGGGTTCCAAGAGACCCAGTACTTC. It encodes CASSSQGFQETQYF.

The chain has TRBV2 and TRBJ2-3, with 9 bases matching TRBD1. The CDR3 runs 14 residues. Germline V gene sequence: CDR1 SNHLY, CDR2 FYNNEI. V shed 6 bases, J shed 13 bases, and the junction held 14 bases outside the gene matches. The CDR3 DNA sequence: TGTGCCAGCAGCGGGACAGGGCTCGGGCCATCTAAGTATTTT. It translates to CASSGTGLGPSKYF.

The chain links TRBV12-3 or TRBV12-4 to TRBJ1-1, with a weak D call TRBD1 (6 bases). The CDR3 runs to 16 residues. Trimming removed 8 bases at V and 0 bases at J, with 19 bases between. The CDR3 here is CASLNYRDELNTEAFF. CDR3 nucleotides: TGTGCCAGCCTAAACTACAGGGATGAGTTGAACACTGAAGCTTTCTTT.

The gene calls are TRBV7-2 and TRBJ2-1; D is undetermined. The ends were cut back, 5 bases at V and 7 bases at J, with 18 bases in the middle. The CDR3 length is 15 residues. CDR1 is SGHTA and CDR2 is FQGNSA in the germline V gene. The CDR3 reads CASSLQQRSRNEQFF. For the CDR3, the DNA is TGTGCCAGCAGCCTCCAACAGAGGTCGAGGAATGAGCAGTTCTTC.

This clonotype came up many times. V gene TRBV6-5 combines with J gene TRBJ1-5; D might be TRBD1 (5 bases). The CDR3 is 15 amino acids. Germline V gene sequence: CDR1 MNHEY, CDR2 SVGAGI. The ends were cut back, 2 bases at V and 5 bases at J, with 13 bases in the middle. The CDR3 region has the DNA TGTGCCAGCAGTTACCGGGGGAGTTCAGATCAGCCCCAGCATTTT. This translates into CASSYRGSSDQPQHF.

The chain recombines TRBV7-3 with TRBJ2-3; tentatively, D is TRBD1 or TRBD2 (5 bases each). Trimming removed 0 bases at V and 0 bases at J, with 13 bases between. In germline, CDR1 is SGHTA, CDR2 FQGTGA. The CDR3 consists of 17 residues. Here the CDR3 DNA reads TGTGCCAGCAGCTTAACCCGGGACGGAACTAGCACAGATACGCAGTATTTT. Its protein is CASSLTRDGTSTDTQYF.

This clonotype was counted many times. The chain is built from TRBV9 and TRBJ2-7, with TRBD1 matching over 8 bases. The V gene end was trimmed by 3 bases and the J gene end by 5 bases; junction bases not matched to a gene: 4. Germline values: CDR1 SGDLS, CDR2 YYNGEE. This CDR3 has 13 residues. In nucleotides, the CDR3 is TGTGCCAGCAGCGAGACAGGGGTAAACGAGCAGTACTTC. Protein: CASSETGVNEQYF.

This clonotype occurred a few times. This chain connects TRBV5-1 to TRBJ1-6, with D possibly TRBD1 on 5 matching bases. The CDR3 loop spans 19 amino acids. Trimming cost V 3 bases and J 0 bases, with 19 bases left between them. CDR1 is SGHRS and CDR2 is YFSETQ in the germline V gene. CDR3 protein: CASSWLGGTGNSYNSPLHF. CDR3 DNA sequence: TGCGCCAGCAGCTGGCTTGGGGGTACTGGGAACTCCTATAATTCACCCCTCCACTTT.

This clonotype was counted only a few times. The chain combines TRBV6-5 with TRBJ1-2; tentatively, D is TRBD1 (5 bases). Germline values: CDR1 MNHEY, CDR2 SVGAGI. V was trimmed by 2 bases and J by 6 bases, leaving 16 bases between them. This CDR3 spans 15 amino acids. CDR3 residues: CASSYVAGPLHGYTF. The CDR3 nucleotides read TGTGCCAGCAGTTACGTGGCAGGGCCTCTGCATGGCTACACCTTC.